Included here is one T cell receptor beta chain sequence, with context. The target antigen is unknown. Researchers took RNA transcripts and amplified the TCR beta CDR3 regions from them. When the TCR CDR3 underwent first-round RT-PCR, the HTBI primer set was used. TCRdb re-derived calls from the multiplex PCR reads in MiXCR, one entry per CDR3 protein. The data hold 540,000 or so distinct CDR3 sequences, with about 43% observed a single time. Trimming shortened V by 4 bases and J by 0 bases, and 7 bases separated the two germline ends. The germline V gene encodes CDR1 SQVTM and CDR2 ANQGSEA. The CDR3 consists of 12 residues. The record originates from a study of T cells in Graves' hyperthyroidism and ophthalmopathy. General study results and limits: Blood held most thyroid clonotypes expanded above 0.001 frequency. In validation, the model predicted ophthalmopathy. These predictions came a median about 6.2 months before onset. A model of 13 V-J pairs discriminated ophthalmopathy from stable hyperthyroidism.

This sequence joins TRBV29-1 and TRBJ2-7; D gene unclear. The sequenced sample was peripheral blood or thyroid tissue (not recorded which). This clonotype was obtained from an adult woman with Graves' disease, either hyperthyroidism or ophthalmopathy (not recorded which). This CDR3 is CSVVTVSYEQYF. The CDR3 nucleotides are TGCAGCGTTGTGACGGTCTCCTACGAGCAGTACTTC.